One and the same sample provided the 14 T cell receptor beta chains below, sequenced in a study of control samples from healthy donors and cancer patients. Repertoires were generated with immunoSEQ multiplex PCR, while TCRdb's copy carries only in-frame clones and drops some. The sample has around 130,000 clones, about 93% seen once. Sequencing input: blood. The receptor source for this set is a young man in good health.

The chain links TRBV7-3 to TRBJ2-7; D gene unclear. The CDR3 length is 13 residues. The germline gives CDR1 SGHTA, CDR2 FQGTGA. Trimming shortened V by 4 bases and J by 7 bases, and 14 bases separated the two germline ends. This CDR3 reads CASSSDASREQYF. CDR3 nucleotide sequence: TGTGCCAGCAGCTCGGACGCCTCAAGGGAGCAGTACTTC.

J is TRBJ1-4 and V is TRBV5-5; tentative D call: TRBD1 (6 bases). Deletions cut 2 bases from V and 4 bases from J, with 15 bases between. Germline values: CDR1 SGHKS, CDR2 YYEKEE (reference sequence). The CDR3 has 16 amino acids. The CDR3 bases are TGTGCCAGCAGCTTCCCTAGGGGGGGAATTAATGAAAAACTGTTTTTT. This encodes CASSFPRGGINEKLFF.

The chain is built from TRBV19 and TRBJ2-1; TRBD1 matches 8 bases. V gave up 5 bases and J gave up 7 bases; unmatched junction bases: 13. The CDR3 length is 16 residues. Germline CDR1 is LNHDA and CDR2 is SQIVND (reference sequence). CDR3 coding DNA: TGTGCCAGTAGTCCACTCCCCGGGACAGGACGGAATGAGCAGTTCTTC. Its protein is CASSPLPGTGRNEQFF. The complete variable domain, with remaining parts taken from reference TRBV19 and TRBJ2-1, reads DGGITQSPKYLFRKEGQNVTLSCEQNLNHDAMYWYRQDPGQGLRLIYYSQIVNDFQKGDIAEGYSVSREKKESFPLTVTSAQKNPTAFYLCASSPLPGTGRNEQFFGPGTRLTVL.

The chain couples TRBV9 to TRBJ1-2; 8 bases fit TRBD1. The CDR3 extends over 16 amino acids. Trimming cost V 4 bases and J 4 bases; bases outside gene matches: 12. Germline CDR1 reads SGDLS; CDR2 reads YYNGEE. In DNA, the CDR3 is TGTGCCAGCAGCCCGGGACAGGTCGGGAGAGTCTATGGCTACACCTTC. It translates to CASSPGQVGRVYGYTF.

CDR3 nucleotide sequence: TGCGCCAGCAGCTTTAGGACAGGTCTCCAAGAGACCCAGTACTTC. Protein product: CASSFRTGLQETQYF. The rearrangement uses TRBV5-1 and TRBJ2-5, with 7 bases identical to TRBD1. Germline lookup yields CDR1 SGHRS and CDR2 YFSETQ. This CDR3 comprises 15 residues. The V gene end was trimmed by 2 bases and the J gene end by 1 base; junction bases not matched to a gene: 5.

This clone has just one count. The chain combines TRBV18 with TRBJ2-3; a possible D gene is TRBD2 (7 bases). CDR3 size: 16 residues. The V gene lost 0 bases and the J gene lost 6 bases, with 16 bases spanning the gap. Germline CDR1 and CDR2: KGHSH and LQKENI. The chain's CDR3 is CASSPPGGRITDTQYF. In DNA, the CDR3 is TGTGCCAGCTCACCACCGGGGGGGCGAATCACCGATACGCAGTATTTT.

V is TRBV10-2 and J is TRBJ1-1, with D hard to call. CDR3 length equals 14 residues. Germline assignment: CDR1 WSHSY and CDR2 SAAADI. Trimming stripped 6 bases from V and 6 bases from J, with 17 bases between. The CDR3, as DNA: TGCGCCAGCAGGGGTACACACAACGGCGCTGAAGCTTTCTTT. Protein: CASRGTHNGAEAFF.

The chain joins TRBV9 to TRBJ2-7; 7 nucleotides line up with TRBD2. Germline V lookup: CDR1 SGDLS, CDR2 YYNGEE. The CDR3 totals 14 residues. The V gene end was trimmed by 3 bases and the J gene end by 2 bases; junction bases not matched to a gene: 5. CDR3 residues: CASSGPGLPYEQYF. CDR3 sequence (DNA): TGTGCCAGCAGCGGGCCGGGACTACCCTACGAGCAGTACTTC.

V is TRBV4-1 and J is TRBJ1-1; no reliable D call. Germline V gene data show CDR1 as MGHRA and CDR2 as YSYEKL. V lost 5 bases and J 0 bases, leaving 10 bases between the germline ends. This CDR3 has 14 amino acids. The CDR3 DNA reads TGCGCCAGCAGCGGGGATAGCGTGAACACTGAAGCTTTCTTT. Its translation: CASSGDSVNTEAFF.

This chain uses TRBV28 with TRBJ1-5; 8 nucleotides align to TRBD1. Germline lookup yields CDR1 MDHEN and CDR2 SYDVKM. V shed 3 bases and J 0 bases; nucleotides not matched to a gene: 7. This CDR3 has 17 amino acids. The CDR3 coding sequence is TGTGCCAGCAGTTTTGGGGACAGGCCTTATAGCAATCAGCCCCAGCATTTT. Translated: CASSFGDRPYSNQPQHF.

This chain uses TRBV28 with TRBJ2-5; TRBD2 matches at 9 bases. CDR1 is MDHEN and CDR2 is SYDVKM in the germline V gene. J gave up 5 bases and V 7 bases, and 11 bases lay outside the gene matches. There are 15 residues in the CDR3. The CDR3 spells CASTRSGSMVETQYF. In nucleotides, the CDR3 is TGTGCCAGCACACGTAGCGGGAGCATGGTGGAGACCCAGTACTTC.

J is TRBJ1-1 and V is TRBV11-2; no reliable D call. Germline values: CDR1 SGHAT, CDR2 FQNNGV. The length of the CDR3 is 13 residues. Trimming cost V 2 bases and J 4 bases, with 8 bases left between them. CDR3 DNA sequence: TGTGCCAGCAGCTTACCAGCTTTCACTGAAGCTTTCTTT. Protein product: CASSLPAFTEAFF. The full variable domain, completed using reference TRBV11-2 and TRBJ1-1, is EAGVAQSPRYKIIEKRQSVAFWCNPISGHATLYWYQQILGQGPKLLIQFQNNGVVDDSQLPKDRFSAERLKGVDSTLKIQPAKLEDSAVYLCASSLPAFTEAFFGQGTRLTVV.

This chain links TRBV7-9 with TRBJ2-7; D is tentatively TRBD1 or TRBD2 (6 bases each). From germline, CDR1 is SEHNR and CDR2 FQNEAQ (reference sequence). V gave up 1 base and J gave up 3 bases, with 10 bases separating them. The CDR3 has 14 amino acids. CDR3 in DNA: TGTGCCAGCAGCTTAGGGGGGGCTGGCTACGAGCAGTACTTC. Protein product: CASSLGGAGYEQYF. Complete variable domain (other parts from reference TRBV7-9 and TRBJ2-7): DTGVSQNPRHKITKRGQNVTFRCDPISEHNRLYWYRQTLGQGPEFLTYFQNEAQLEKSRLLSDRFSAERPKGSFSTLEIQRTEQGDSAMYLCASSLGGAGYEQYFGPGTRLTVT.

The chain combines TRBV7-3 with TRBJ1-1, with D tentatively TRBD1 (6 bases). V dropped 5 bases and J dropped 5 bases, with 12 bases sitting between them. This CDR3 spans 13 amino acids. Germline loops: CDR1 SGHTA, CDR2 FQGTGA. The CDR3: CASSRQEGTEAFF. CDR3 in DNA: TGTGCCAGCAGCCGACAGGAGGGAACTGAAGCTTTCTTT.